The 30 T cell receptor beta chains below were found in one sample sequenced in a study of OX40 agonist ivuxolimab in advanced cancers. Sequencing was performed with immunoSEQ multiplex PCR; in TCRdb, only in-frame clones are kept and a portion is missing. The sample has roughly 38,000 clones; around 90% are singletons. The sequencing used CD4+ or CD8+ T cells sorted from blood, collected in a trial of the OX40 agonist ivuxolimab. The receptors were gathered from an adult with an advanced solid tumor such as melanoma, head and neck, liver or kidney cancer.

This chain joins TRBV2 and TRBJ1-4; D uncertain. The germline V gene encodes CDR1 SNHLY and CDR2 FYNNEI. The CDR3 length is 12 residues. Between the trimmed V and J ends, which lost 10 bases and 5 bases, there was a span of 11 bases. The CDR3 sequence is CATTKENEKLFF. The CDR3 coding sequence is TGTGCCACCACGAAAGAAAATGAAAAACTGTTTTTT.

The J gene is TRBJ1-5, the V gene TRBV2; TRBD1 matches at 8 bases. V gave up 5 bases and J gave up 2 bases; unmatched junction bases: 8. The length of the CDR3 is 16 residues. Germline CDR1 SNHLY, CDR2 FYNNEI. CDR3: CASSTQGARGNQPQHF. The CDR3 DNA is TGTGCCAGCAGTACTCAGGGGGCCCGGGGCAATCAGCCCCAGCATTTT.

This sequence joins TRBV7-2 and TRBJ2-2; D is undetermined. Between the trimmed V and J ends, which lost 1 base and 8 bases, there was a span of 11 bases. The germline V gene has CDR1 SGHTA and CDR2 FQGNSA. This CDR3 spans 14 amino acids. CDR3 nucleotides: TGTGCCAGCAGCTTAGGCACGGGTATGGGGGAGCTGTTTTTT. Its protein product is CASSLGTGMGELFF.

The genes are TRBV5-1 and TRBJ1-1, with D tentatively TRBD1 (6 bases). The CDR3 sequence is 15 residues long. V was pared by 2 bases and J by 2 bases, with 13 bases between. Germline values: CDR1 SGHRS, CDR2 YFSETQ. DNA of the CDR3: TGCGCCAGCAGCTTACTGGACAGCTTAAACACTGAAGCTTTCTTT. Amino acid sequence: CASSLLDSLNTEAFF.

The chain links TRBV5-6 to TRBJ2-3; D may be TRBD2 (5 bases). The CDR3 is made up of 14 amino acids. Germline-derived CDR1 and CDR2 are SGHDT and YYEEEE. Trimming removed 2 bases from V and 0 bases from J, with 7 bases in between. The CDR3 sequence is CASSFRTSTDTQYF. In DNA form, the CDR3 reads TGTGCCAGCAGCTTTAGGACTAGCACAGATACGCAGTATTTT.

The chain employs TRBV5-1 and TRBJ2-5; the match to TRBD2 covers 7 bases. From germline, CDR1 is SGHRS and CDR2 YFSETQ. The CDR3 loop spans 17 amino acids. V dropped 0 bases and J dropped 4; count of bases not matched to a gene: 12. The CDR3 DNA reads as TGCGCCAGCAGCTTGGCCGGTGGGGCTAGCGGAAGAGAGACCCAGTACTTC. As protein: CASSLAGGASGRETQYF.

The chain couples TRBV7-2 to TRBJ1-1; D uncertain. Germline lookup yields CDR1 SGHTA and CDR2 FQGNSA. The ends were cut back, 1 base at V and 0 bases at J, with 9 bases in the middle. The CDR3 runs 15 residues. The chain's CDR3 is CASSLGPSLNTEAFF. The CDR3 DNA reads as TGTGCCAGCAGCTTAGGTCCCAGCTTGAACACTGAAGCTTTCTTT.

Written as DNA, the CDR3 is TGTGCCAGCAGTTACGACGGGAACCAGCCCCAGCATTTT. Protein sequence: CASSYDGNQPQHF. The chain combines TRBV6-5 with TRBJ1-5, with D hard to call. This CDR3 contains 13 residues. Germline CDR1 and CDR2: MNHEY and SVGAGI. Trimming cost V 2 bases and J 7 bases, with 9 bases left between them.

The chain couples TRBV5-1 to TRBJ1-2; D is perhaps TRBD1 (6 bases). The V gene lost 0 bases and the J gene lost 6 bases, with 9 bases spanning the gap. Germline loops: CDR1 SGHRS, CDR2 YFSETQ. The CDR3 consists of 13 residues. CDR3 coding DNA: TGCGCCAGCAGCTTGGGGACAGTGGATGGCTACACCTTC. Its protein is CASSLGTVDGYTF.

The chain joins TRBV7-2 to TRBJ2-1; 7 nucleotides agree with TRBD2. The CDR3 contains 16 residues. The germline V gene has CDR1 SGHTA and CDR2 FQGNSA. Trimming took 1 base from V and 0 from J; bases not matched to a gene: 3. The CDR3 spells CASSLGGGGSYNEQFF. In nucleotides, the CDR3 is TGTGCCAGCAGCTTAGGAGGCGGGGGCTCCTACAATGAGCAGTTCTTC.

This chain links TRBV4-1 with TRBJ1-3, with D perhaps matching TRBD1 (6 bases). Germline V gene lookup returns CDR1 MGHRA and CDR2 YSYEKL. CDR3 length: 14 residues. Trimming stripped 4 bases from V and 1 base from J, with 8 bases between. The CDR3, as DNA: TGCGCCAGCAGCCCTCAGGGGTCTGGAAACACCATATATTTT. Its translation: CASSPQGSGNTIYF.

The chain employs TRBV7-8 and TRBJ2-3; TRBD1 agrees at 7 bases. Germline V gene lookup returns CDR1 SGHVS and CDR2 FQNEAQ. The CDR3 spans 16 residues. V was clipped by 5 bases and J by 2 bases; unmatched bases: 10. The CDR3, as DNA: TGTGCCAGCAGCCGCCGTCAGGGGGACCCCACAGATACGCAGTATTTT. It encodes CASSRRQGDPTDTQYF.

The gene calls are TRBV25-1 and TRBJ2-5; D may be TRBD2 (6 bases). Trimming removed 1 base from V and 5 bases from J, with 8 bases in between. The CDR3 totals 13 residues. Germline values: CDR1 MGHDK, CDR2 SYGVNS. CDR3 sequence reads: CASSELAAETQYF. In DNA, the CDR3 is TGTGCCAGCAGTGAATTAGCGGCGGAGACCCAGTACTTC.

This chain joins TRBV9 and TRBJ2-1, with TRBD1 matching over 7 bases. Germline loops: CDR1 SGDLS, CDR2 YYNGEE. J was trimmed by 7 bases and V by 4 bases; bases with no gene match: 14. The CDR3 spans 16 residues. The CDR3 coding sequence is TGTGCCAGCAGCCCAGATGACAGGGCCTATCGAAATGAGCAGTTCTTC. This encodes CASSPDDRAYRNEQFF. The full variable domain, with the rest looked up from reference TRBV9 and TRBJ2-1, is DSGVTQTPKHLITATGQRVTLRCSPRSGDLSVYWYQQSLDQGLQFLIQYYNGEERAKGNILERFSAQQFPDLHSELNLSSLELGDSALYFCASSPDDRAYRNEQFFGPGTRLTVL.

Concerning this clone: Relative to the germline gene, one junction end is altered; a read error may explain this. The CDR3 loop is CASSPTGNTGELFF. The CDR3 DNA follows: TGTGCTAGCAGTCCGACGGGGAACACCGGGGAGCTGTTTTTT. This rearrangement joins TRBV7-7 to TRBJ2-2; D gene uncertain. The CDR3 sequence is 14 residues long. CDR1 and CDR2 (germline): SSHAT, FNYEAQ (reference sequence).

The chain couples TRBV7-9 to TRBJ2-7; D is uncertain. V was shortened by 5 bases and J by 0 bases, with 11 bases between the two germline ends. CDR3 length: 14 amino acids. Germline lookup yields CDR1 SEHNR and CDR2 FQNEAQ (reference sequence). The CDR3 reads CASSLRQSSYEQYF. The CDR3 region has the DNA TGTGCCAGCAGCCTCCGGCAGAGCTCCTACGAGCAGTACTTC. The whole variable domain, remainder taken from reference TRBV7-9 and TRBJ2-7, is DTGVSQNPRHKITKRGQNVTFRCDPISEHNRLYWYRQTLGQGPEFLTYFQNEAQLEKSRLLSDRFSAERPKGSFSTLEIQRTEQGDSAMYLCASSLRQSSYEQYFGPGTRLTVT.

J is TRBJ1-5 and V is TRBV9; D might be TRBD1 (5 bases). V was shortened by 3 bases and J by 7 bases, with 14 bases between the two germline ends. CDR3 length equals 14 residues. Germline loops: CDR1 SGDLS, CDR2 YYNGEE. DNA of the CDR3: TGTGCCAGCAGCGAGTCCCCGGCAGGGCAGCCCCAGCATTTT. Encoded protein: CASSESPAGQPQHF.

The gene calls are TRBV5-1 and TRBJ1-4; 7 bases are a match to TRBD1. The germline V gene encodes CDR1 SGHRS and CDR2 YFSETQ. After removal of 5 bases from V and 6 bases from J, the junction contained 7 bases not matched to a gene. The CDR3 extends over 14 amino acids. The CDR3 DNA follows: TGCGCCAGCAGTTCGGCCAGGGGGGATGAAAAACTGTTTTTT. Translated, it gives CASSSARGDEKLFF.

The chain joins TRBV7-2 to TRBJ2-1; 7 bases align to TRBD2. CDR1 and CDR2 from the germline V gene are SGHTA and FQGNSA. V lost 8 bases and J lost 9; bases outside the gene matches: 10. This CDR3 contains 13 residues. The CDR3 here is CASELVREGEQFF. The CDR3 DNA follows: TGTGCCAGCGAACTCGTCAGGGAGGGTGAGCAGTTCTTC.

For the CDR3, the DNA is TGTGCCAGCAGCTTATACGGCAGCGCGAACACTGAAGCTTTCTTT. This gives the protein CASSLYGSANTEAFF. The rearrangement joins TRBV7-2 to TRBJ1-1; D gene uncertain. V was clipped by 2 bases and J by 1 base, with 11 bases between them. The germline CDR1 and CDR2 sequences are SGHTA and FQGNSA. This CDR3 contains 15 residues.

The gene calls are TRBV2 and TRBJ2-6; D is undetermined. There are 15 residues in the CDR3. Germline CDR1 reads SNHLY; CDR2 reads FYNNEI. Deletions cut 5 bases from V and 1 base from J, with 9 bases between. The CDR3 region is CASSIGPSGANVLTF. The CDR3 DNA reads TGTGCCAGCAGTATCGGGCCGTCTGGGGCCAACGTCCTGACTTTC.

The J gene is TRBJ1-4, the V gene TRBV5-1; D is undetermined. V lost 4 bases and J lost 4, with 11 bases in between. Germline CDR1 SGHRS, CDR2 YFSETQ. This CDR3 comprises 14 residues. CDR3 nucleotide sequence: TGCGCCAGCAGCCTGACCAGTTTTAATGAAAAACTGTTTTTT. Amino acid sequence: CASSLTSFNEKLFF. Using reference TRBV5-1 and TRBJ1-4 for the parts outside the CDR3, the full variable domain is KAGVTQTPRYLIKTRGQQVTLSCSPISGHRSVSWYQQTPGQGLQFLFEYFSETQRNKGNFPGRFSGRQFSNSRSEMNVSTLELGDSALYLCASSLTSFNEKLFFGSGTQLSVL.

This chain connects TRBV21-1 to TRBJ1-4; the DNA was not compared with TRBD1, the D call given in the table. TRBV21-1 is a pseudogene segment. This CDR3 has 16 residues. The CDR3 loop reads CASSRFPGVTNEKLFF. The DNA of the CDR3 is TGTGCCAGCAGCAGATTCCCAGGGGTCACTAATGAAAAACTGTTTTTT.

V usage is TRBV19 and J usage is TRBJ1-4; D gene ambiguous. The CDR3 extends over 16 amino acids. CDR1 is LNHDA and CDR2 is SQIVND in the germline V gene (reference sequence). The V and J ends lost 7 bases and 2 bases respectively, with 17 bases between them. CDR3 nucleotides: TGTGCCAGTACCCTCGGGAGGTATCCGACTAATGAAAAACTGTTTTTT. It yields the protein CASTLGRYPTNEKLFF.

The gene calls are TRBV21-1 and TRBJ1-2; whether TRBD1, the table's D call, matches the DNA was not checked. TRBV21-1 is listed as a pseudogene. The CDR3 has 14 residues. The chain's CDR3 is CASSKGGGEDGYTF. The CDR3 region has the DNA TGTGCCAGCAGCAAAGGAGGGGGCGAGGATGGCTACACCTTC.

In this sample, this clone turned up once. This sequence joins TRBV7-2 and TRBJ2-4; 9 bases are a match to TRBD1. The CDR3 consists of 14 residues. Per the germline V gene, CDR1 is SGHTA and CDR2 is FQGNSA. V lost 5 bases and J lost 7; bases outside the gene matches: 6. The CDR3 DNA sequence: TGTGCCAGCAGCCGCGACAGGGGGGAGAACATTCAGTACTTC. Translated, it gives CASSRDRGENIQYF.

The chain links TRBV5-1 to TRBJ2-1; TRBD1 aligns across 7 bases. J lost 7 bases, V lost 4 bases, and 8 bases had no gene match. The germline CDR1 and CDR2 sequences are SGHRS and YFSETQ. The CDR3 length is 14 residues. CDR3 coding DNA: TGCGCCAGCAGCGAGGGGGCTTTGGGGAATGAGCAGTTCTTC. Its protein product is CASSEGALGNEQFF.

The rearrangement links TRBV13 to TRBJ1-2; D remains ambiguous. The CDR3 totals 15 residues. Germline loops: CDR1 PRHDT, CDR2 FYEKMQ (reference sequence). The V gene lost 2 bases and the J gene lost 4 bases, with 14 bases spanning the gap. CDR3 amino acids: CASSLRAGSSYGYTF. The CDR3, as DNA: TGTGCCAGCAGCTTAAGGGCGGGCAGTAGCTATGGCTACACCTTC.

The chain uses TRBV5-1 and TRBJ2-5; D unresolved. With 0 bases removed from V and 0 bases from J, the gap between germline ends came to 12 bases. Per germline, CDR1 SGHRS and CDR2 YFSETQ. CDR3 length: 16 residues. The CDR3 sequence: CASSLGPGENQETQYF. CDR3 bases: TGCGCCAGCAGCTTGGGCCCCGGCGAGAACCAAGAGACCCAGTACTTC.

The V and J genes are TRBV4-1 and TRBJ2-5, with TRBD2 matching over 8 bases. The CDR3 contains 15 residues. J was trimmed by 5 bases and V by 5 bases; bases with no gene match: 10. Germline lookup yields CDR1 MGHRA and CDR2 YSYEKL. The DNA for the CDR3 is TGCGCCAGCAGCAAGAGTAGCGGGGTCCCTGAGACCCAGTACTTC. Translating it yields CASSKSSGVPETQYF.